This TCR beta chain was obtained from a study of beta chain features in type 1 diabetes. V lost 6 bases to trimming and J lost 8 bases; unmatched junction nucleotides: 11. The CDR3 spans 14 residues. Germline V gene lookup returns CDR1 SGHAT and CDR2 FQNNGV. Study-wide points: Individuals with type 1 diabetes displayed fewer insertions and more deletions at VDJ junctions. Any HLA type influence on TCRB rearrangement was left unresolved here. Type 1 diabetes patients had TCRB CDR3s that were shorter (moderately but significantly so) in all four CD4+ subsets.

This clone was observed a handful of times. Its antigen is as yet unknown. Isolated RNA was reverse transcribed in full, so expressed TCRB transcripts were sequenced. Libraries were prepared by immunoSEQ multiplex PCR; TCRdb keeps only in-frame clonotypes and omits some of them. The sample carries approximately 360,000 clones, around 13% recorded once. This chain connects TRBV11-2 to TRBJ1-2; 8 nucleotides align to TRBD1. This clonotype originated in a woman aged 18 to 35 with type 1 diabetes. Specimen: naive CD4+ T cells from blood. The CDR3 here is CASSQNGGTGGYTF. The CDR3 DNA is TGTGCCAGCAGTCAAAACGGCGGGACAGGCGGCTACACCTTC.